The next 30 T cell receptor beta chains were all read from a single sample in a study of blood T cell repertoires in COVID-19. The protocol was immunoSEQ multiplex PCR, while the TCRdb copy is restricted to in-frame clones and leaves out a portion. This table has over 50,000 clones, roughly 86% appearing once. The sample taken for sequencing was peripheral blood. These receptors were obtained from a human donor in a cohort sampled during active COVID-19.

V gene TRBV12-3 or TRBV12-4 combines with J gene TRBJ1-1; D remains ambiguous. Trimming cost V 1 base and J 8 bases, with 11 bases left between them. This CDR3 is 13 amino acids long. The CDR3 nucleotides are TGTGCCAGCAGTTTAGAGAGCTGGAGCGAAGCTTTCTTT. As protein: CASSLESWSEAFF.

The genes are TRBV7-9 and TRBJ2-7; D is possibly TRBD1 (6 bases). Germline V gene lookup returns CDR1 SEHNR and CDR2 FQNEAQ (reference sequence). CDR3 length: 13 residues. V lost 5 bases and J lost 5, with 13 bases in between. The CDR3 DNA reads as TGTGCCAGCAGCACCGACAGGCTCAACGAGCAGTACTTC. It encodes CASSTDRLNEQYF.

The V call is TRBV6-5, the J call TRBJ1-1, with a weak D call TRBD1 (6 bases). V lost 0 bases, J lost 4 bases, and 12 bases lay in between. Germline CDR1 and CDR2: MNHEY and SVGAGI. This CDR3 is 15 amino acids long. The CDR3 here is CASSYSSTGFTEAFF. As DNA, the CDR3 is TGTGCCAGCAGTTACTCGAGCACAGGGTTCACTGAAGCTTTCTTT.

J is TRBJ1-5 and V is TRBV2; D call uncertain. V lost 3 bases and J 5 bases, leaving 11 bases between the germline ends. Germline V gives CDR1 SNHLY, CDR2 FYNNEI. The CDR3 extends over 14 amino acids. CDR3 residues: CASSDSLSHQPQHF. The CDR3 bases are TGTGCCAGCAGTGACTCACTGTCCCATCAGCCCCAGCATTTT.

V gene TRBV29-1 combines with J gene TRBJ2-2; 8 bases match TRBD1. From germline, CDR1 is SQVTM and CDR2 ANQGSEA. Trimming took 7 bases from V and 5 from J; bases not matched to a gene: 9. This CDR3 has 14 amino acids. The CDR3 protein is CSGAGQANTGELFF. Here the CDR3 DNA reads TGCAGCGGGGCGGGACAGGCAAATACCGGGGAGCTGTTTTTT.

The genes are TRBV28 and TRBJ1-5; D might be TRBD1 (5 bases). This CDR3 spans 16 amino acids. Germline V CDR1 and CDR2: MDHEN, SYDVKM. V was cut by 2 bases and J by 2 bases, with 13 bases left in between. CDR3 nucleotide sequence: TGTGCCAGCAGTTTAGCAAGGGGCGGCGGCAATCAGCCCCAGCATTTT. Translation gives CASSLARGGGNQPQHF. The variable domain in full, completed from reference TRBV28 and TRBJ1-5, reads DVKVTQSSRYLVKRTGEKVFLECVQDMDHENMFWYRQDPGLGLRLIYFSYDVKMKEKGDIPEGYSVSREKKERFSLILESASTNQTSMYLCASSLARGGGNQPQHFGDGTRLSIL.

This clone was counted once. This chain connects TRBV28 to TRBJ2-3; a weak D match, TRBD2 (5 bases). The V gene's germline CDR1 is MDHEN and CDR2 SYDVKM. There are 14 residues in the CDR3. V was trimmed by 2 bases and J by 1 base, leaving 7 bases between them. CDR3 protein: CASSLGLRTDTQYF. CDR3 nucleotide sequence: TGTGCCAGCAGTTTAGGACTCCGCACAGATACGCAGTATTTT.

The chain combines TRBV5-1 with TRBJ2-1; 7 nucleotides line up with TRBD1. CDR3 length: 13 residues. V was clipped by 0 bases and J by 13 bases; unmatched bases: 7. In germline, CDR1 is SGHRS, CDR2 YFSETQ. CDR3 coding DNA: TGCGCCAGCAGCTTGGATTTCCGGGACAGACAGTTCTTC. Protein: CASSLDFRDRQFF.

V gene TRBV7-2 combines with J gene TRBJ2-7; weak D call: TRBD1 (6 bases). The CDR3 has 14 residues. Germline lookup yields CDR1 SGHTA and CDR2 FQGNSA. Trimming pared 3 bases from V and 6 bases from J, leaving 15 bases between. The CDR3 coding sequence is TGTGCCAGCAGCTTTCAGGGGTCGCGAGGCGAGCAGTACTTC. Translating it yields CASSFQGSRGEQYF.

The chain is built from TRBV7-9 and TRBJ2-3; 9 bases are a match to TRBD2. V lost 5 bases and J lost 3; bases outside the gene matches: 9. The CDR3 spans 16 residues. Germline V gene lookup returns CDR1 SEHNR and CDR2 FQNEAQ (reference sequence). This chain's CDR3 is CASSPGTSYGTDTQYF. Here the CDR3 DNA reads TGTGCCAGCAGCCCCGGGACTAGCTATGGAACAGATACGCAGTATTTT. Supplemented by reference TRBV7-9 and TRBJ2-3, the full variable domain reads DTGVSQNPRHKITKRGQNVTFRCDPISEHNRLYWYRQTLGQGPEFLTYFQNEAQLEKSRLLSDRFSAERPKGSFSTLEIQRTEQGDSAMYLCASSPGTSYGTDTQYFGPGTRLTVL.

In DNA, the CDR3 is TGTGCCAGCAGGGACTCCGGACAGGGGCGACCCTACGAGCAGTACTTC. It yields the protein CASRDSGQGRPYEQYF. The genes are TRBV28 and TRBJ2-7; 9 bases map to TRBD1. Germline trimming cut 6 bases from V and 2 bases from J; bases unmatched to any gene: 11. The germline V gene has CDR1 MDHEN and CDR2 SYDVKM. The CDR3 contains 16 residues.

The CDR3 coding sequence is TGTGCCAGCAGTCAAGGTGGTGGCGGGAGAGGGGTTCTCGAGCAGTACTTC. Translation gives CASSQGGGGRGVLEQYF. The V gene is TRBV11-2, the J gene TRBJ2-7, with 7 bases matching TRBD2. In germline, CDR1 is SGHAT, CDR2 FQNNGV. The CDR3 sequence is 17 residues long. The V segment lost 6 bases and the J segment 6 bases; nucleotides outside the gene matches: 20.

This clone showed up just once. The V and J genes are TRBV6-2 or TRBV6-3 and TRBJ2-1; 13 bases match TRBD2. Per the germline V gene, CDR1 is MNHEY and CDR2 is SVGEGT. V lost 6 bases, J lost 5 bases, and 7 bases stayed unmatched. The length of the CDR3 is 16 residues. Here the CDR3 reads CASSLPGLAGHNEQFF. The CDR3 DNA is TGTGCCAGCAGCCTACCGGGACTAGCGGGACACAATGAGCAGTTCTTC.

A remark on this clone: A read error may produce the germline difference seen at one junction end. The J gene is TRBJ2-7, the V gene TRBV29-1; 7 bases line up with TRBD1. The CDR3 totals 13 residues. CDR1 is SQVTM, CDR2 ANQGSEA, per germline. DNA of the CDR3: TGCAGCGCCATGACAGGGAGCGCCTACCAGCAGTACTTC. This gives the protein CSAMTGSAYQQYF.

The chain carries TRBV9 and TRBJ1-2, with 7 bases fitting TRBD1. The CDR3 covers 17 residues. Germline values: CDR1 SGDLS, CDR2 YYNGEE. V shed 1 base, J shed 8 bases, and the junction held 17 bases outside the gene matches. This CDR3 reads CASSVRGFWGQGEGYTF. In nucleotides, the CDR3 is TGTGCCAGCAGCGTAAGAGGCTTCTGGGGGCAGGGGGAAGGCTACACCTTC.

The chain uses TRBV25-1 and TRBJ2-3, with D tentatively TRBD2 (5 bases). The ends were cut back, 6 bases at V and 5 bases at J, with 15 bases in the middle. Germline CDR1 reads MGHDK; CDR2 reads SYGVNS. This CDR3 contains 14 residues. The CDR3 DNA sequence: TGTGCCAGCAGCTTCCATGGGAGCGGAGATACGCAGTATTTT. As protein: CASSFHGSGDTQYF.

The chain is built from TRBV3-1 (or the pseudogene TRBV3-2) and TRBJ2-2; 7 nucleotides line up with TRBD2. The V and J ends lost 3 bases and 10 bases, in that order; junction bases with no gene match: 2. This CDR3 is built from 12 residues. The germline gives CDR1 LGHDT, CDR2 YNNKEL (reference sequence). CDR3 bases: TGTGCCAGCAGCCAGGGGGGGTTGGAGCTGTTTTTT. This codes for CASSQGGLELFF.

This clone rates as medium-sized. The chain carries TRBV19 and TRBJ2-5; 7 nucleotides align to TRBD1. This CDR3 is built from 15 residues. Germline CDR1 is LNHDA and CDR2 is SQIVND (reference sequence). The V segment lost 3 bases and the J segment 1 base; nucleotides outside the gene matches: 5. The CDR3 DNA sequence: TGTGCCAGTAGTATCAACGACAGGGCCCAAGAGACCCAGTACTTC. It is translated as CASSINDRAQETQYF.

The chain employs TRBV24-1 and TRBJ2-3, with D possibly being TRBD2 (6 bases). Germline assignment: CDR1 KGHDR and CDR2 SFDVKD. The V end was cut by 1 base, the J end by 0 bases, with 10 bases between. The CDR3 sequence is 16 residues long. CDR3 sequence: CATSDLGGTSTDTQYF. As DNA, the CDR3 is TGTGCCACCAGTGATTTAGGCGGGACCAGCACAGATACGCAGTATTTT.

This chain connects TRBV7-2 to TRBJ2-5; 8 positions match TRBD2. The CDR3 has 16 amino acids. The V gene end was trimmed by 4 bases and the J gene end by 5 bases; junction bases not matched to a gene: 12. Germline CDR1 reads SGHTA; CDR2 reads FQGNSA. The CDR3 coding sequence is TGTGCCAGCAGCTCCCCTCGCCCCACTAGCGGCGAGACCCAGTACTTC. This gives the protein CASSSPRPTSGETQYF.

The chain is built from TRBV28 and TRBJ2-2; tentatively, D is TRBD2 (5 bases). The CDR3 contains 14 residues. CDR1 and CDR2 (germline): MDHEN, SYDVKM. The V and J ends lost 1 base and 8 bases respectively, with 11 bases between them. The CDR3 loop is CASSLLEWRGELFF. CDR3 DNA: TGTGCCAGCAGTTTATTAGAGTGGAGGGGGGAGCTGTTTTTT.

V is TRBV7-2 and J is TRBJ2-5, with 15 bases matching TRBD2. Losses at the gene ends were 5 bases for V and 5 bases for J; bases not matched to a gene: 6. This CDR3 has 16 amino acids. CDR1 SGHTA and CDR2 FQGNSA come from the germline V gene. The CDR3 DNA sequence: TGTGCCAGCAGCATAGGACTAGCGGGAGGGGGGGAGACCCAGTACTTC. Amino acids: CASSIGLAGGGETQYF.

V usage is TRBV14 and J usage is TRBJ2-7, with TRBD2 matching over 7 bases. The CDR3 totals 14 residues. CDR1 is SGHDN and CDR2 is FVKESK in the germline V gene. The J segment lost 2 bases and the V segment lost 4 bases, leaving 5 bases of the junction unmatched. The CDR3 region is CASSPQRGPYEQYF. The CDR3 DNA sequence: TGTGCCAGCAGCCCCCAGCGGGGCCCCTACGAGCAGTACTTC.

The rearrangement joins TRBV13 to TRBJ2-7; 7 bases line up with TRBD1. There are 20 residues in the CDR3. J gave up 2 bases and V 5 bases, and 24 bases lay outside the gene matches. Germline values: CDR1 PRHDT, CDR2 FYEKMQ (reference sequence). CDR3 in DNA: TGTGCCAGCAGCCGCCTTTTTCCGGTTTCGACCGGGACAGCCCCCTACGAGCAGTACTTC. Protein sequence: CASSRLFPVSTGTAPYEQYF.

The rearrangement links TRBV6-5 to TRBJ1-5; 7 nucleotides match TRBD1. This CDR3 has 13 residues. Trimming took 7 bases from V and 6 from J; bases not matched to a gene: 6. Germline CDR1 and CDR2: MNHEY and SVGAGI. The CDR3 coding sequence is TGTGCCAGCACCGTAGACAGGGCTCAGCCCCAGCATTTT. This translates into CASTVDRAQPQHF.

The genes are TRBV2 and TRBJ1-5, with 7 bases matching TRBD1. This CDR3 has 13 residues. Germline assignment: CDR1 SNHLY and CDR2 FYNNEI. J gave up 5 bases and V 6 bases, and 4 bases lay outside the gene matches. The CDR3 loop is CASSDRVDQPQHF. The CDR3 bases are TGTGCCAGCAGCGACAGGGTGGATCAGCCCCAGCATTTT. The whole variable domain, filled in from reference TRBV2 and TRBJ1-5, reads EPEVTQTPSHQVTQMGQEVILRCVPISNHLYFYWYRQILGQKVEFLVSFYNNEISEKSEIFDDQFSVERPDGSNFTLKIRSTKLEDSAMYFCASSDRVDQPQHFGDGTRLSIL.

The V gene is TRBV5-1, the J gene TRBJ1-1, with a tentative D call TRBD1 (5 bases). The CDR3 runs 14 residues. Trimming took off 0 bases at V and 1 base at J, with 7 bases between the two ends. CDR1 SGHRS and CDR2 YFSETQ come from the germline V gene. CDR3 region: CASSLGRGNTEAFF. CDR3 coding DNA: TGCGCCAGCAGCTTGGGGAGGGGGAACACTGAAGCTTTCTTT.

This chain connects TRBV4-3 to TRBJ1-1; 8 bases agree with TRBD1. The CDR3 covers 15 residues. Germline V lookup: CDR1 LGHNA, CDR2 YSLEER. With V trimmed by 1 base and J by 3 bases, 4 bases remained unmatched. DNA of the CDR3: TGCGCCAGCAGCCAAGGCTTGACAGGGGACACTGAAGCTTTCTTT. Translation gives CASSQGLTGDTEAFF.

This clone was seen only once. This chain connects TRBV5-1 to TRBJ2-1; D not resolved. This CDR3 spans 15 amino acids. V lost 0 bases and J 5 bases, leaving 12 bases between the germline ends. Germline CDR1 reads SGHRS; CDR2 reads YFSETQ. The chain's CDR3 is CASSLDSPPHNEQFF. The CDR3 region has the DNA TGCGCCAGCAGCTTGGACTCCCCACCCCACAATGAGCAGTTCTTC.

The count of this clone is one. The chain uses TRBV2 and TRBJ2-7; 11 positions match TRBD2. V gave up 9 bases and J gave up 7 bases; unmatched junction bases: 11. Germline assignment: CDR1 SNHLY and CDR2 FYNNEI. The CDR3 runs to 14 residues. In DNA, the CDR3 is TGTGCCAGTCGCCTAGCGGGAGGACCGCTGGAGCAGTACTTC. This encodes CASRLAGGPLEQYF. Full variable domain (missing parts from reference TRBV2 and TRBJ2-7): EPEVTQTPSHQVTQMGQEVILRCVPISNHLYFYWYRQILGQKVEFLVSFYNNEISEKSEIFDDQFSVERPDGSNFTLKIRSTKLEDSAMYFCASRLAGGPLEQYFGPGTRLTVT.